This T cell receptor beta chain was sequenced in a study of T cells in Graves' hyperthyroidism and ophthalmopathy. Remarks on this clonotype: Antigen: not known.

Amplified TCR beta CDR3 regions derived from RNA transcripts. The TCR CDR3 was amplified in a first-round RT-PCR using the HTBI primer set. TCRdb reanalysed the multiplex PCR reads using MiXCR and keeps one entry per CDR3 protein. The table has a few hundred thousand distinct CDR3 sequences, 15% to 18% seen once. Study outcomes and limitations: A model using 13 V-J features told ophthalmopathy apart from stable hyperthyroidism.

The TCR sequence derives from a woman in her twenties or thirties with Graves' hyperthyroidism. Sequencing input: blood.

CDR3 region: CASEDFSTDTQYF. DNA for the CDR3: TGTGCCAGTGAGGACTTTTCCACAGATACGCAGTATTTT. The chain combines TRBV6-1 with TRBJ2-3; weak D call: TRBD2 (5 bases). With 9 bases removed from V and 2 bases from J, the gap between germline ends came to 12 bases. This CDR3 comprises 13 residues. CDR1 and CDR2 from the germline V gene are MNHNS and SASEGT.